This T cell receptor beta chain emerged from a study of T cells of healthy individuals. TCRdb reanalysed the 5' RACE reads using MiXCR and keeps one entry per CDR3 protein. In the table there are more than 60,000 distinct CDR3 sequences, under 20% of which are singletons. This clonotype has at least ten counts. CDR1 is MDHEN, CDR2 SYDVKM, per germline. V lost 10 bases, J lost 5 bases, and 5 bases stayed unmatched. CDR3 length: 12 residues. The sequence derives from a human donor in good health. The gene calls are TRBV28 and TRBJ2-1; 7 bases align to TRBD1. In DNA, the CDR3 is TGTGCCATCCGGGACAGAGACAATGAGCAGTTCTTC. Its protein product is CAIRDRDNEQFF.